The rows below give T cell receptor beta chains drawn from one sample of a study of blood T cell repertoires in COVID-19. Libraries were prepared by immunoSEQ multiplex PCR; TCRdb keeps only in-frame clonotypes and omits some of them. The table lists roughly 100,000 clones, around 74% of them singletons. The source material was peripheral blood. The receptors derive from a woman aged 80 or over with active or convalescent COVID-19. The CDR3 runs from the conserved cysteine through the conserved F or W. Each record gives: J gene, V gene, D gene, clone size, CDR3 length, CDR3 DNA, CDR3 protein. A D gene is named only where the DNA matches it firmly. Size tells how often a clone was seen (once, few, many) or the class of an expanded clone, and some rows leave it out.

TRBJ2-7 TRBV20-1 - - 11 TGCAGTGCTACTATCCGCTACGAGCAGTACTTC CSATIRYEQYF
TRBJ2-5 TRBV24-1 TRBD2 - 14 TGTGCCACCAGTAGTGGAGCGGGAAGGGAGACCCAGTACTTC CATSSGAGRETQYF
TRBJ1-3 TRBV9 TRBD1 - 16 TGTGCCAGCAGCGGAAGACAGGGACGCTCTGGAAACACCATATATTTT CASSGRQGRSGNTIYF
TRBJ2-3 TRBV20-1 - - 14 TGCAGTGCTAGTCGGGGTTTTCCCACAGATACGCAGTATTTT CSASRGFPTDTQYF
TRBJ2-5 TRBV29-1 - many 15 TGCAGCGTTCAAAACTCACGTAACCGTCAAGAGACCCAGTACTTC CSVQNSRNRQETQYF
TRBJ2-7 TRBV29-1 TRBD2 few 14 TGCAGCGGCGGGACTAGCGGGAGATCCTACGAGCAGTACTTC CSGGTSGRSYEQYF
TRBJ2-7 TRBV18 - - 14 TGTGCCAGCTCACCCTCAACCACAACCTACGAGCAGTACTTC CASSPSTTTYEQYF
TRBJ2-4 TRBV4-2 TRBD2 - 16 TGTGCCAGCAGCCAAGTCGGACTAGCGGGAGCGAGCATTCAGTACTTC CASSQVGLAGASIQYF
TRBJ2-3 TRBV7-8 - - 14 TGTGCCAGCAGCTTAGACGGTCCCTTGGATACGCAGTATTTT CASSLDGPLDTQYF
TRBJ1-2 TRBV12-3/TRBV12-4 - - 13 TGTGCCAGCAGTTCCGGGGTAGGCTATGGCTACACCTTC CASSSGVGYGYTF
TRBJ1-1 TRBV15 - - 14 TGTGCCACCAGCAGACTCCGGGGGTACACTGAAGCTTTCTTT CATSRLRGYTEAFF
TRBJ2-1 TRBV10-3 - - 16 TGTGCCATCAGTGAGTCGATTAGAGACAGGTACAATGAGCAGTTCTTC CAISESIRDRYNEQFF
TRBJ2-1 TRBV11-2 TRBD2 once 16 TGTGCCAGCAGCTTAGCAGCGGGAGGCTGGGGCAATGAGCAGTTCTTC CASSLAAGGWGNEQFF
TRBJ1-2 TRBV2 TRBD1 - 15 TGTGCCAGCCGTGACGGGACAGGACCACTATATGGCTACACCTTC CASRDGTGPLYGYTF
TRBJ2-7 TRBV7-2 TRBD2 - 14 TGTGCCAGCAGCCTAACGGCGGGAGCTGGCGAGCAGTACTTC CASSLTAGAGEQYF
TRBJ1-2 TRBV19 TRBD1 - 12 TGTGCCAGTAACAGGGGGCGAGCGGCCTACACCTTC CASNRGRAAYTF
TRBJ1-1 TRBV12-3/TRBV12-4 - - 13 TGTGCCAGCATAAACAGGCGGAACACTGAAGCTTTCTTT CASINRRNTEAFF
TRBJ2-1 TRBV21-1 - - 11 TGTGCCAGCAGCAATGAGGCGGAGAAGATCTTC CASSNEAEKIF
TRBJ1-1 TRBV29-1 - - 12 TGCAGCGGGCGGGGTATAGGTCGGGAAGCTTTCTTT CSGRGIGREAFF
TRBJ1-5 TRBV6-2/TRBV6-3 TRBD1 - 16 TGTGCCAGCAGTTACTCGAGAGCAGGGGGCGGTCAGCCCCAGCATTTT CASSYSRAGGGQPQHF
TRBJ2-7 TRBV7-9 - - 13 TGTGCCACCGCTGGCGGGCCCCCCTACGAGCAGTACTTC CATAGGPPYEQYF
TRBJ2-2 TRBV6-2/TRBV6-3 TRBD2 - 15 TGTGCCAGCAGCAGACTAGCGGGAAACACCGGGGAGCTGTTTTTT CASSRLAGNTGELFF
TRBJ2-5 TRBV2 - - 14 TGTGCCAGCAGCGACCTAACAGGACGAATGACCCAGTACTTC CASSDLTGRMTQYF
TRBJ1-6 TRBV28 - - 12 TGTGCCAGCAGATACAGTAATTCACCCCTCCACTTT CASRYSNSPLHF
TRBJ2-7 TRBV27 TRBD2 - 14 TGTGCCAGCAGTTTCGGACTAGCGGTCTTTGAGCAGTACTTC CASSFGLAVFEQYF
TRBJ2-5 TRBV10-3 TRBD1 - 13 TGTGCCATCAAAGGCGACAGGGGGGAGACCCAGTACTTC CAIKGDRGETQYF
TRBJ1-1 TRBV2 - - 11 TGTGCCAGCGCTCAGGGCACTGAAGCTTTCTTT CASAQGTEAFF
TRBJ2-2 TRBV5-6 - - 16 TGTGCCAGCAGCCGGTGGCAGGGTGGGTCCACCGGGGAGCTGTTTTTT CASSRWQGGSTGELFF
TRBJ2-7 TRBV12-3/TRBV12-4 - - 13 TGTGCCAGCAGGGTGGAGGGGCCCTACGAGCAGTACTTC CASRVEGPYEQYF
TRBJ2-7 TRBV7-2 TRBD2 - 15 TGTGCCAGCAGCTTAGGGACTAGCGGGAGATACGAGCAGTACTTC CASSLGTSGRYEQYF
TRBJ1-6 TRBV4-3 - - 16 TGCGCCAGCAGCCAATATCGAGGGACAAAATATTCACCCCTCCACTTT CASSQYRGTKYSPLHF
TRBJ1-2 TRBV19 TRBD1 - 13 TGTGCCAGTAGCCTCGACAGGGCATCGGTCTACACCTTC CASSLDRASVYTF
TRBJ2-3 TRBV28 TRBD2 - 15 TGTGCCAGCAGTTTACTAGCGGGAGTTGGAGATACGCAGTATTTT CASSLLAGVGDTQYF
TRBJ2-7 TRBV6-1 TRBD1 - 15 TGTGCCAGCAGTGAAGCTGGACAGGGCGACGACGAGCAGTACTTC CASSEAGQGDDEQYF
TRBJ2-7 TRBV5-4 - - 15 TGTGCCAGCAGCTTGGGTGGACAAAGCTCCTACGAGCAGTACTTC CASSLGGQSSYEQYF
TRBJ2-1 TRBV9 - once 15 TGTGCCAGCAGCGTAAGAGGGAGTGAATACAATGAGCAGTTCTTC CASSVRGSEYNEQFF
TRBJ2-5 TRBV29-1 - - 15 TGCAGCGTTGAAGGCGGGCGGCGATCTCAAGAGACCCAGTACTTC CSVEGGRRSQETQYF
TRBJ2-1 TRBV10-3 - - 14 TGTGCCATCAGTGAGAGGGAGTCCTACAATGAGCAGTTCTTC CAISERESYNEQFF
TRBJ1-2 TRBV19 - few 13 TGTGCCAGTAGTCGGACAGCTTCCTATGGCTACACCTTC CASSRTASYGYTF
TRBJ2-1 TRBV28 - - 13 TGTGCCAGCAGTTTACCCCTTTTCAATGAGCAGTTCTTC CASSLPLFNEQFF
TRBJ2-1 TRBV7-8 TRBD2 - 12 TGTGCCAGCAGGGACCGGGACTACGAGCAGTTCTTC CASRDRDYEQFF
TRBJ2-7 TRBV27 TRBD2 - 16 TGTGCCAGCAGTCAGACCGGACTAGCGGGAACCTACGAGCAGTACTTC CASSQTGLAGTYEQYF
TRBJ2-5 TRBV10-3 - - 13 TGTGCCATCAGTGATCGCGTACAAGAGACCCAGTACTTC CAISDRVQETQYF
TRBJ2-3 TRBV7-2 TRBD2 - 14 TGTGCCAGCAGCGTAGCGGGAGGGATAGATACGCAGTATTTT CASSVAGGIDTQYF